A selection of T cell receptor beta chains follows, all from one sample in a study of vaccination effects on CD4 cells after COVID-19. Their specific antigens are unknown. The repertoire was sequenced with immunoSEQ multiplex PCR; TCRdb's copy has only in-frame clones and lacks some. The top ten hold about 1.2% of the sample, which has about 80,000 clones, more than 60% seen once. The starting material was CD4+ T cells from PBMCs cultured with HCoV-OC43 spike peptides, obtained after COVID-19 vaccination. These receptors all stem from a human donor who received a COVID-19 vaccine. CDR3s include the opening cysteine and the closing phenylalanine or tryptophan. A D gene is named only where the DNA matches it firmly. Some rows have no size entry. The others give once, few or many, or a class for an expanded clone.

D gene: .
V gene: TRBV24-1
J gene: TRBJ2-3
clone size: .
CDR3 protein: CATSDPDRPSTDTQYF
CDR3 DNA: TGTGCCACCAGTGATCCAGACCGCCCGAGCACAGATACGCAGTATTTT

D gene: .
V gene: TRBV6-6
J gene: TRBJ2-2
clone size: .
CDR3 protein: CASRDLGRRSNGELFF
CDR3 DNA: TGTGCCAGCAGAGACTTGGGCAGGCGAAGTAATGGGGAGCTGTTTTTT

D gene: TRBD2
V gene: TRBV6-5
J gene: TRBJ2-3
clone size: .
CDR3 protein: CAVRLAGATDTQYF
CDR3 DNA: TGTGCCGTTAGACTAGCGGGGGCGACAGATACGCAGTATTTT

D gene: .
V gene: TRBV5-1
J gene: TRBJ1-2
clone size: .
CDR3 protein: CASSPGTVPSGYTF
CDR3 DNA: TGCGCCAGCAGCCCCGGGACGGTACCTTCGGGCTACACCTTC

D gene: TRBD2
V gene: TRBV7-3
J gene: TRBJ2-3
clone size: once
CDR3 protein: CASSPLAGASTDTQYF
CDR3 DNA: TGTGCCAGCAGCCCACTAGCGGGGGCCAGCACAGATACGCAGTATTTT

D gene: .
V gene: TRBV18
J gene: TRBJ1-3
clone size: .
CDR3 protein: CASSPDNLSGNTIYF
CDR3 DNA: TGTGCCAGCTCACCAGACAATCTCTCTGGAAACACCATATATTTT

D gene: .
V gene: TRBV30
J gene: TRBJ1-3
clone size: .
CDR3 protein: CAWSPRVFSGNTIYF
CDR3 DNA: TGTGCCTGGAGCCCCCGGGTGTTCTCTGGAAACACCATATATTTT

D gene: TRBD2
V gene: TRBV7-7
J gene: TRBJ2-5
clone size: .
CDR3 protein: CASSLGSGGALETQYF
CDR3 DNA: TGTGCCAGCAGCTTAGGGAGCGGGGGGGCCCTTGAGACCCAGTACTTC

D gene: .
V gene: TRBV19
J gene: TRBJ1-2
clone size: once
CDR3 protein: CASSIPGSLNYGYTF
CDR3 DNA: TGTGCCAGTAGTATTCCAGGGTCCCTCAACTATGGCTACACCTTC

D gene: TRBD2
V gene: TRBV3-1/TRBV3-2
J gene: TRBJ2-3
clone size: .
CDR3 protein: CASSRSSGGVVDTQYF
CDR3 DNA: TGTGCCAGCAGTCGGTCGTCGGGGGGGGTAGTAGATACGCAGTATTTT

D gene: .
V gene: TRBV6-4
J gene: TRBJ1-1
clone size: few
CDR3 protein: CASRNAWDGYTEAFF
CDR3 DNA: TGTGCCAGCAGAAACGCTTGGGACGGCTACACTGAAGCTTTCTTT

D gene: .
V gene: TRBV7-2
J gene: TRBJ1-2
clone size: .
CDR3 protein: CASSLGFVSYGYTF
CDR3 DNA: TGTGCCAGCAGCTTAGGGTTCGTTAGTTATGGCTACACCTTC

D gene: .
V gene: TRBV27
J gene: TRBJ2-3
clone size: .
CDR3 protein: CASSSRGQTSTDTQYF
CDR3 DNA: TGTGCCAGCAGCTCAAGAGGACAAACATCCACAGATACGCAGTATTTT

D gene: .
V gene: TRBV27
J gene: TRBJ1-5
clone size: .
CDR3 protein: CASSLTAGLNQPQHF
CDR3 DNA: TGTGCCAGCAGTTTAACGGCGGGGTTGAATCAGCCCCAGCATTTT

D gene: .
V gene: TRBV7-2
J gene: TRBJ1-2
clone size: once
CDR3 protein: CASSLPSYGYTF
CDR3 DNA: TGTGCCAGCAGCTTGCCGTCCTATGGCTACACCTTC

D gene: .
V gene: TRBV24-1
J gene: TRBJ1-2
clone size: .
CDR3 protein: CATSEPAGGPDGYTF
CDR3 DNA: TGTGCCACCAGTGAGCCCGCGGGGGGCCCGGATGGCTACACCTTC

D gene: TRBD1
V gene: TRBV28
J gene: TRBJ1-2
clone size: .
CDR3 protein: CASSLGTGYGYTF
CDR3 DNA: TGTGCCAGCAGTTTGGGGACAGGGTATGGCTACACCTTC

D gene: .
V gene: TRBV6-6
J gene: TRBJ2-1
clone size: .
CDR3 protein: CASGTSTNEQFF
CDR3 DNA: TGTGCCAGCGGGACGTCAACGAATGAGCAGTTCTTC

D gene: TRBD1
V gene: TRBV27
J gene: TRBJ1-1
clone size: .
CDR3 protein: CASSLQGGGMNTEAFF
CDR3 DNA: TGTGCCAGCAGCCTACAGGGGGGGGGCATGAACACTGAAGCTTTCTTT

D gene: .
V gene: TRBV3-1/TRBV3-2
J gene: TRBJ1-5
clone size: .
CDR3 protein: CASSPGRDSNQPQHF
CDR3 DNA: TGTGCCAGCAGCCCTGGACGGGATAGCAATCAGCCCCAGCATTTT

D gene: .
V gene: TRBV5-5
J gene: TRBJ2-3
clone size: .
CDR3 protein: CASSLATNTDTQYF
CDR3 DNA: TGTGCCAGCAGCTTGGCTACGAACACAGATACGCAGTATTTT

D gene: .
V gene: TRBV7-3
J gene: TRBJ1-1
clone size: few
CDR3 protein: CASSLEGGNTEAFF
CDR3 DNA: TGTGCCAGCAGCTTAGAGGGTGGGAACACTGAAGCTTTCTTT

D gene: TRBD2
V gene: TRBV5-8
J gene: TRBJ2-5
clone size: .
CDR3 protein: CASSLSAGWQQETQYF
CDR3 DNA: TGTGCCAGCAGCTTATCAGCGGGGTGGCAACAAGAGACCCAGTACTTC

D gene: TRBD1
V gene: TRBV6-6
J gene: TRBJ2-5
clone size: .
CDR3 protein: CASSSGTVETQYF
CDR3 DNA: TGTGCCAGCAGCTCCGGGACAGTAGAGACCCAGTACTTC

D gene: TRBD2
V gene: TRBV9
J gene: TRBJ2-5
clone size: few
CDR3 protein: CASSAGTSGGLQETQYF
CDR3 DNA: TGTGCCAGCAGCGCGGGGACTAGCGGGGGTTTACAAGAGACCCAGTACTTC

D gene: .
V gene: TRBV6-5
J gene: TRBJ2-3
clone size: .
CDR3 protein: CASSSTGTDTQYF
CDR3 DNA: TGTGCCAGCAGTTCCACAGGGACAGATACGCAGTATTTT

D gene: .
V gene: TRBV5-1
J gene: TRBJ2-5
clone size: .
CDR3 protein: CASSFRSDQETQYF
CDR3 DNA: TGCGCCAGCAGCTTTAGGTCAGACCAAGAGACCCAGTACTTC

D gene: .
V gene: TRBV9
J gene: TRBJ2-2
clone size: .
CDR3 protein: CASSTDGSGTGELFF
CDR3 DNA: TGTGCCAGCAGCACCGACGGGTCAGGCACCGGGGAGCTGTTTTTT

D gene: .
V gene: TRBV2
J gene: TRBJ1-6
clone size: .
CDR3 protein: CASSVGPLGPTLHF
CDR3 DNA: TGTGCCAGCAGTGTGGGACCCTTAGGCCCGACCCTCCACTTT

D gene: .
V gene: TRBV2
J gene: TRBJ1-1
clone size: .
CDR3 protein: CASSERRANTEAFF
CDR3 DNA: TGTGCCAGCAGTGAGCGCAGGGCGAACACTGAAGCTTTCTTT

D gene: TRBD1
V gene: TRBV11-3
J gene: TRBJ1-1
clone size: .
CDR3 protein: CASSLGTGENTEAFF
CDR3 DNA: TGTGCCAGCAGCTTAGGAACAGGGGAGAACACTGAAGCTTTCTTT

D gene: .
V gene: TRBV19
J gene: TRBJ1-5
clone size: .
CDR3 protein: CASSILGARVGQPQHF
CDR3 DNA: TGTGCCAGTAGTATACTGGGGGCGCGGGTCGGTCAGCCCCAGCATTTT

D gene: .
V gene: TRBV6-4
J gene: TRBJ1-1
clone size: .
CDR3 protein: CASSVSRTENTEAFF
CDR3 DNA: TGTGCCAGCAGTGTCTCGAGGACGGAGAACACTGAAGCTTTCTTT

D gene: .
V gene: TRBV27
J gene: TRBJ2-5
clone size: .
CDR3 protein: CASSLFRGETQYF
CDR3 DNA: TGTGCCAGCAGTTTATTTCGGGGAGAGACCCAGTACTTC

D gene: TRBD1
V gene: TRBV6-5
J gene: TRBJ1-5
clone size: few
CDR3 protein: CATSTGVQPQHF
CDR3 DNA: TGTGCCACTTCGACAGGGGTCCAGCCCCAGCATTTT

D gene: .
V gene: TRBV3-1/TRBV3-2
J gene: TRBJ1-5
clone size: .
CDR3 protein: CASRQSHRADQPQHF
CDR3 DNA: TGTGCCAGCAGACAATCCCACAGGGCGGATCAGCCCCAGCATTTT

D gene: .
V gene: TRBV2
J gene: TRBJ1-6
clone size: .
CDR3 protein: CASSHQYSPLHF
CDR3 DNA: TGTGCCAGCAGTCATCAATATTCACCCCTCCACTTT

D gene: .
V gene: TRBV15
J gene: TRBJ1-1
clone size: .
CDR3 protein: CATRRTANTEAFF
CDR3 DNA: TGTGCCACCAGAAGGACAGCGAACACTGAAGCTTTCTTT

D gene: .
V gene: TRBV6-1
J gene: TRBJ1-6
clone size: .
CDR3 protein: CASSEVYSYNSPLHF
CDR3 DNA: TGTGCCAGCAGTGAAGTGTACTCCTATAATTCACCCCTCCACTTT

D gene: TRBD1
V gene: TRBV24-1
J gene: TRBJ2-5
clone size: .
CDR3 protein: CATSDPGTGAEETQYF
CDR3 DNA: TGTGCCACCAGTGACCCCGGGACAGGGGCGGAGGAGACCCAGTACTTC